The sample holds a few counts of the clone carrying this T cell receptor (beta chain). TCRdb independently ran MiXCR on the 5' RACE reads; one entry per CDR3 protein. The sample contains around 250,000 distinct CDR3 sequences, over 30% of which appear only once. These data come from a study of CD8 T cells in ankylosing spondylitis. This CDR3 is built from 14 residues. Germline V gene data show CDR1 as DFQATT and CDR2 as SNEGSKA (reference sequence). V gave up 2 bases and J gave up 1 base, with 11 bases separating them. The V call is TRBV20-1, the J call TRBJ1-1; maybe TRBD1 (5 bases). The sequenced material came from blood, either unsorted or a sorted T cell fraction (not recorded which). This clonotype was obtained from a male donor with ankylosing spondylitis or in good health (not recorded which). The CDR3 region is CSARWGVGNTEAFF. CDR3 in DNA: TGCAGTGCTAGATGGGGGGTTGGGAACACTGAAGCTTTCTTT.